Listed below are T cell receptor beta chains from one sample, sequenced in a study of response to subunit inactivated influenza vaccine. TCRdb re-called the RT-PCR reads through MiXCR, storing one row per CDR3 protein. This table holds hundreds of thousands of distinct CDR3 sequences, 25% found once. The specimen comprised CD4+ T cells sorted from PBMCs, sampled around 5 days after vaccination. These receptors were obtained from a man between 45 and 60 years old who received an inactivated influenza vaccine. Each CDR3 is given with its conserved first and last residue. The D gene is left open where the match is weak. Part of the rows lack a size; the others show once, few, many or a class for expanded clones.

>TRBD1|TRBV20-1|TRBJ1-2|few
TGCAGTGCAAAAGGACAGGGAGAGGATGGCTACACCTTC
CSAKGQGEDGYTF
>TRBD1|TRBV6-1|TRBJ2-1|-
TGTGCCAGTCGAACCGGGACAGGGGGTAAGAATGAGCAGTTCTTC
CASRTGTGGKNEQFF
>TRBD2|TRBV28|TRBJ2-5|few
TGTGCCAGCAGTCGGGGGGAACTAGCGGGAGGGCCGGAGCAAGAGACCCAGTACTTC
CASSRGELAGGPEQETQYF
>-|TRBV6-5|TRBJ2-7|few
TGTGCCAGCAGTTACGGCCCCTGGGAGCAGTACTTC
CASSYGPWEQYF
>-|TRBV6-6|TRBJ1-2|few
TGTGCCAGCAGTTACGGGCGGGGTTATGGCTACACCTTC
CASSYGRGYGYTF
>-|TRBV20-1|TRBJ1-5|few
TGCAGTGCTAGAGACCAGGGCCTAGTTTATCAGCCCCAGCATTTT
CSARDQGLVYQPQHF
>TRBD2|TRBV4-2|TRBJ2-7|few
TGTGCCAGCAGCCCGGGGACTAGGGCGCTCGAGCAGTACTTC
CASSPGTRALEQYF
>-|TRBV3-1|TRBJ2-2|few
TGTGCCAGCAGCCATAGAGGGAACAGGCTGACCGGGGAGCTGTTTTTT
CASSHRGNRLTGELFF
>-|TRBV7-9|TRBJ2-5|-
TGTGCCAGCAGCCACCTCAGGTCGACAGAGACCCAGTACTTC
CASSHLRSTETQYF
>-|TRBV18|TRBJ1-4|-
TGTGCCAGCTCACCCCGGACAACTAATGAAAAACTGTTTTTT
CASSPRTTNEKLFF
>-|TRBV20-1|TRBJ2-5|-
TGCAGTGCTAGAAGGCAGGGAGAGACCCAGTACTTC
CSARRQGETQYF
>-|TRBV5-1|TRBJ1-2|-
TGCGCCAGCAGCTTGCAGGGATCGGTCGACGGCTACACCTTC
CASSLQGSVDGYTF
>-|TRBV6-2/TRBV6-3|TRBJ2-3|-
TGTGCCAGCAGTTGGGGAATCGGAGATACGCAGTATTTT
CASSWGIGDTQYF
>-|TRBV5-1|TRBJ2-1|many
TGCGCCAGCAGGACGAGTAATGAGCAGTTCTTC
CASRTSNEQFF
>TRBD2|TRBV7-2|TRBJ2-2|few
TGTGCCAGCAGTCTCCGACTAGCGGGTACCGGGGAGCTGTTTTTT
CASSLRLAGTGELFF
>-|TRBV11-3|TRBJ2-5|-
TGTGCCAGCAGTCCTCCCGGGGGTTCCGAGACCCAGTACTTC
CASSPPGGSETQYF
>-|TRBV6-2/TRBV6-3|TRBJ2-1|few
TGTGCCAGCACCCTGGGGGTCTCCTCCTACAATGAGCAGTTCTTC
CASTLGVSSYNEQFF
>TRBD1|TRBV29-1|TRBJ2-7|-
TGCAGCGTCGGACAGGGGGAGGTCTACGAGCAGTACTTC
CSVGQGEVYEQYF
>-|TRBV10-3|TRBJ2-7|-
TGTGCCATCAGGGACGTTGGCTCCTACGAGCAGTACTTC
CAIRDVGSYEQYF
>TRBD2|TRBV20-1|TRBJ2-1|-
TGCAGTGCTAGGACCAGGCGGGAGGCCTACAATGAGCAGTTCTTC
CSARTRREAYNEQFF
>-|TRBV28|TRBJ2-1|few
TGTGCCAGCAGTTTTCTGCTTTATACCCTTAACAATGAGCAGTTCTTC
CASSFLLYTLNNEQFF
>TRBD2|TRBV11-2|TRBJ2-5|-
TGTGCCAGCAGCTCCGCACCCGGGACTAGCAAGGTCCAAGAGACCCAGTACTTC
CASSSAPGTSKVQETQYF
>-|TRBV12-3/TRBV12-4|TRBJ2-5|-
TGTGCCAGCACCTCCTCGGAGGGGCCCCCCCGTCGGACCCAGTACTTC
CASTSSEGPPRRTQYF
>-|TRBV7-8|TRBJ1-4|-
TGTGCCAGCAGCCCGATTAGGGTTAATGAAAAACTGTTTTTT
CASSPIRVNEKLFF
>TRBD2|TRBV7-9|TRBJ2-2|-
TGTGCCAGCAGCTGGGGACTAGCAACCGGGGAGCTGTTTTTT
CASSWGLATGELFF
>-|TRBV10-3|TRBJ2-1|few
TGTGCCATCAGGCCAGGACAAACTACCTACAATGAGCAGTTCTTC
CAIRPGQTTYNEQFF
>-|TRBV6-2/TRBV6-3|TRBJ2-1|few
TGTGCCAGCAGTTATCGTGCCTACAATGAGCAGTTCTTC
CASSYRAYNEQFF
>-|TRBV27|TRBJ1-1|-
TGTGCCAGCAGTTTATACAGCATGAACACTGAAGCTTTCTTT
CASSLYSMNTEAFF
>TRBD1|TRBV5-1|TRBJ1-6|-
TGCGCCAGCAGCTTGGGGACAGGAGTGAATAATTCACCCCTCCACTTT
CASSLGTGVNNSPLHF
>-|TRBV19|TRBJ1-2|-
TGTGCCAGTAACCGTAGACAGGCGGCGGGGTATGGCTACACCTTC
CASNRRQAAGYGYTF
>TRBD1|TRBV6-5|TRBJ2-3|-
TGTGCCAGCAGTTATTCCCTTACGACAGGGAGCCGCACAGATACGCAGTATTTT
CASSYSLTTGSRTDTQYF
>TRBD1|TRBV11-1|TRBJ2-3|-
TGTGCCAGCAGCCCGCGGACAGGTTATTCAGATACGCAGTATTTT
CASSPRTGYSDTQYF
>-|TRBV7-2|TRBJ1-1|-
TGTGCCAGCAGCCTTACTTTCCAAGCCACTGAAGCTTTCTTT
CASSLTFQATEAFF
>TRBD1|TRBV10-3|TRBJ1-3|few
TGTGCCATCAGCGGGACAGGGGGAAACACCATATATTTT
CAISGTGGNTIYF
>TRBD1|TRBV6-1|TRBJ2-5|-
TGTGCCAGCAGTGTGCGACAGGGGACCCAAGAGACCCAGTACTTC
CASSVRQGTQETQYF
>-|TRBV19|TRBJ1-2|-
TGTGCCAGTAGCACGACAGTAAGCTATGGCTACACCTTC
CASSTTVSYGYTF
>-|TRBV7-9|TRBJ2-6|-
TGTGCCAGCAGCTTGGGCAATACCGGGGCCAACGTCCTGACTTTC
CASSLGNTGANVLTF
>TRBD2|TRBV20-1|TRBJ2-1|-
TGCAGTGCTAGACGCCCGGGACTAGCGGGGGCCGGAGAGCAGTTCTTC
CSARRPGLAGAGEQFF
>-|TRBV20-1|TRBJ2-5|few
TGCAGTACCTTAGTCCGGGGGCAAGAGACCCAGTACTTC
CSTLVRGQETQYF
>TRBD1|TRBV4-3|TRBJ1-2|-
TGCGCCAGCAGCCCGACAGGGTCCGAAGTCTACACCTTC
CASSPTGSEVYTF
>-|TRBV20-1|TRBJ2-5|-
TGCAGTGCAACCACAGACTACTACCAAGAGACCCAGTACTTC
CSATTDYYQETQYF
>-|TRBV28|TRBJ1-6|few
TGTGCCAGCAGTTTCGACCTGGGTTCACCCCTCCACTTT
CASSFDLGSPLHF
>-|TRBV7-2|TRBJ2-5|few
TGTGCCAGCAGCCCACCAGGGCTTAGGTCCCAAGAGACCCAGTACTTC
CASSPPGLRSQETQYF
>-|TRBV7-9|TRBJ1-1|few
TGTGCCAGCAGCCGCGCTTCCATCGAGAACACTGAAGCTTTCTTT
CASSRASIENTEAFF
>TRBD1|TRBV4-3|TRBJ2-7|-
TGCGCCAGCAGCCAAGTTTGGGACAGCTCCTACGAGCAGTACTTC
CASSQVWDSSYEQYF
>TRBD1|TRBV7-9|TRBJ2-7|few
TGTGCCAGCTGGGAACCGGGACAGACCTACGAGCAGTACTTC
CASWEPGQTYEQYF
>-|TRBV5-1|TRBJ1-1|few
TGCGCCAGCAGCCTCCGTTACGGGACCACTGAAGCTTTCTTT
CASSLRYGTTEAFF
>-|TRBV19|TRBJ1-4|once
TGTGCCAGTAGTCCCCTTCGTGAAAAACTGTTTTTT
CASSPLREKLFF
>-|TRBV24-1|TRBJ2-1|-
TGTGCCACCAGTGACCGCCAAGTCAGCTATGAGCAGTTCTTC
CATSDRQVSYEQFF
>TRBD2|TRBV5-6|TRBJ2-5|-
TGTGCCAGCAGCTTTCAGCGGGGGAGGTTAGAGACCCAGTACTTC
CASSFQRGRLETQYF
>-|TRBV7-9|TRBJ2-3|-
TGTGCCAGCAGCTTATGGGGGGAAAATACGCAGTCTTTT
CASSLWGENTQSF
>-|TRBV20-1|TRBJ1-1|many
TGCAGTGCTAGAGGCAGTTTGAACACTGAAGCTTTCTTT
CSARGSLNTEAFF
>TRBD2|TRBV20-1|TRBJ2-5|-
TGCAGTGCTAGATTTCGGGGGAGGGCCCGTGAGACCCAGTACTTC
CSARFRGRARETQYF
>TRBD1|TRBV6-5|TRBJ2-4|-
TGTGCCAGCAGTTACTCCTTTTGGGACAGGGCTGGAAACATTCAGTACTTC
CASSYSFWDRAGNIQYF
>-|TRBV18|TRBJ2-2|-
TGTGCCAGCTCACCACTTTACACCGGGGAGCTGTTTTTT
CASSPLYTGELFF